This is a list of T cell receptor beta chains from one sample in a study of technical replicates of blood from a few donors. The assay was immunoSEQ multiplex PCR, and TCRdb's table has in-frame clones only and misses some. The sample has 65,000 to 95,000 clones, 94% seen once; the top ten hold 0.39%. Sequenced: T cells isolated from PBMCs. These receptors were obtained from a human donor in good health. The CDR3 runs from the conserved cysteine through the conserved F or W. D genes are given only for firm matches. Clone size is given for some rows only: seen once, a few or many times, or a class if the clone is expanded.

>TRBD2|TRBV7-8|NA|TRBJ2-1
TGTGCCAGCAGCTCTAGCGGGAGGGGCCATGAGCAGTTCTTC
CASSSSGRGHEQFF
>TRBD2|TRBV7-3|NA|TRBJ2-1
TGTGCCAGCAGCTTAACTAGCGGGCCTCCTAATAATGAGCAGTTCTTC
CASSLTSGPPNNEQFF
>TRBD1|TRBV27|few|TRBJ1-5
TGTGCCAGCAGTCGGACAGGGGGGCGGCCCCAGCATTTT
CASSRTGGRPQHF
>TRBD1|TRBV28|NA|TRBJ1-1
TGTGCCAGCAGGGGACAGGGGGTGATTGAAGCTTTCTTT
CASRGQGVIEAFF
>TRBD1|TRBV5-6|NA|TRBJ1-4
TGTGCCAGCAGCTTTGGACAGGGGTTAGGTGAAAAACTGTTTTTT
CASSFGQGLGEKLFF
>NA|TRBV4-2|NA|TRBJ2-7
TGTGCCAGCAGCCAAGGAGGAGCCACCTACGAGCAGTACTTC
CASSQGGATYEQYF
>NA|TRBV6-1|NA|TRBJ1-2
TGTGCCAGCAGCGCTCAGGGGCCCAACTATGGCTACACCTTC
CASSAQGPNYGYTF
>NA|TRBV6-5|NA|TRBJ2-7
TGTGCCAGCAGTTACTCGGCGGGTTCAAGAACCTACGAGCAGTACTTC
CASSYSAGSRTYEQYF
>TRBD1|TRBV6-6|NA|TRBJ1-1
TGTGCCAGCAGTTACCGGGGACAGACCCATGAAGCTTTCTTT
CASSYRGQTHEAFF
>NA|TRBV4-3|NA|TRBJ2-7
TGCGCCAGCAGCTTGCAGGCAGTCTCAGCTCTTTACGAGCAGTACTTC
CASSLQAVSALYEQYF
>NA|TRBV28|NA|TRBJ1-4
TGTGCCAGCAGTTTAAGTTTCGGAACTAATGAAAAACTGTTTTTT
CASSLSFGTNEKLFF
>TRBD1|TRBV29-1|NA|TRBJ2-4
TGCAGCGTTATTGAGGGGACAGGGGGCTCCAAAAACATTCAGTACTTC
CSVIEGTGGSKNIQYF
>NA|TRBV28|NA|TRBJ1-5
TGTGCCAGCAGTTTTAATAGCAATCAGCCCCAGCATTTT
CASSFNSNQPQHF
>TRBD1|TRBV2|NA|TRBJ1-2
TGTGCCAGCATGGGGACAGCAGGCTACACCTTC
CASMGTAGYTF
>TRBD2|TRBV27|NA|TRBJ2-1
TGTGCCAGCAGTCCCCAAGAAAGACTAGCGGGAGCCCGGTCCTACAATGAGCAGTTCTTC
CASSPQERLAGARSYNEQFF